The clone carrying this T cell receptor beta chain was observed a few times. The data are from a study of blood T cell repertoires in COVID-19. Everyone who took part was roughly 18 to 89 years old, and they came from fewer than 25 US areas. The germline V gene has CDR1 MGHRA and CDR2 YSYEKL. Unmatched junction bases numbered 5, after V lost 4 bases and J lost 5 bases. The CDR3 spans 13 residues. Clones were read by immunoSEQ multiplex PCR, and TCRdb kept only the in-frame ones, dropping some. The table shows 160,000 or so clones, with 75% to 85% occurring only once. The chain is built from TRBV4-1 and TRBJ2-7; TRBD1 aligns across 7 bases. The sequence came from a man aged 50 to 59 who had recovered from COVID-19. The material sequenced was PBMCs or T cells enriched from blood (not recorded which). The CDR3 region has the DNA TGCGCCAGCAGCCGGACAGGATTAGACGAGCAGTACTTC. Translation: CASSRTGLDEQYF.